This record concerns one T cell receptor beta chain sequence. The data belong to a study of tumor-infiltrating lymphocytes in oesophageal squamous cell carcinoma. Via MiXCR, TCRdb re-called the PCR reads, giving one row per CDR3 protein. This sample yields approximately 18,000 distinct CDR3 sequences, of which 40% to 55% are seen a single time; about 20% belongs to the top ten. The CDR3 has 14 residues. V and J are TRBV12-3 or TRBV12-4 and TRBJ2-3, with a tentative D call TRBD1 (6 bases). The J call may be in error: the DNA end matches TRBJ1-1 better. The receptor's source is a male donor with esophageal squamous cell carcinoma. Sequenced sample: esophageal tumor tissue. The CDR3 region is CASSPQGANTEAFF. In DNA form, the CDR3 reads TGTGCCAGCAGTCCACAGGGTGCGAACACTGAAGCTTTCTTT.